This T cell receptor beta chain originates from a study of vaccination effects on CD4 cells after COVID-19. In germline, CDR1 is KGHDR, CDR2 SFDVKD. The CDR3 length is 15 residues. V trimming: 1 base; J trimming: 8 bases; junction bases outside the gene matches: 3. As concerns this clone: Its antigen is not identified.

ViraFEST used viral peptide pools to expand antigen-specific CD4+ T cells before sequencing. CD4+ T cells were isolated after 10 days of culture. SARS-CoV-2 infection was confirmed by PCR in the person between March and December 2020. Repertoires were generated with immunoSEQ multiplex PCR, while TCRdb's copy carries only in-frame clones and drops some. The sample consists of more than 45,000 clones, approximately 73% of them appearing once. The receptor comes from a human donor who had a prior SARS-CoV-2 infection. Source: CD4+ T cells from PBMCs cultured with HIV peptides, taken before COVID-19 vaccination. The subset: HIV-1 Nef peptide pool negative control/reference culture. The chain is built from TRBV24-1 and TRBJ1-4; TRBD1 aligns across 10 bases. As DNA, the CDR3 is TGTGCCACCAGTGATTTCCGGGACAGGGGCGAAAAACTGTTTTTT. Protein product: CATSDFRDRGEKLFF.